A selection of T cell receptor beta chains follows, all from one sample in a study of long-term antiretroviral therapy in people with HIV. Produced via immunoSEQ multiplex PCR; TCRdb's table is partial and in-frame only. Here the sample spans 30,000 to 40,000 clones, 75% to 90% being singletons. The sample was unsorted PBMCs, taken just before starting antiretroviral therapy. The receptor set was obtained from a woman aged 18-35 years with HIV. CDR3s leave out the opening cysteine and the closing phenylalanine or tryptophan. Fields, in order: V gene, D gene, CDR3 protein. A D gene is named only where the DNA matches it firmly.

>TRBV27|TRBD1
ASGQGGGETQY
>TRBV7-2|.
ASSPNGGIQETQY
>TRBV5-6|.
ASSSGGYSNQPQH
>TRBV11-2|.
ASSLAGLGYEQY
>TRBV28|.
ASTVGEDQPQH
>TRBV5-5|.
ASSLGGGYEEKLF
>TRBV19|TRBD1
ASRVTGGGQPQH
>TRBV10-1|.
ASSEGVITEAF
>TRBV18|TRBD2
ASSPERDFYNEQF
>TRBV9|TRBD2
ASSKTSGPPYEQY
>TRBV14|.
ASSHSYYEQY
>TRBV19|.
ASSILGTGSGELF
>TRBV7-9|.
ASSNSTGSNRPQH
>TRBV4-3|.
ASSQSLSGAVPGYEQY
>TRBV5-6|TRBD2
ASRTRPAGVYNEQF
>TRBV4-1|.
ASSRSRDLPGEQY
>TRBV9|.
ASSAVSTQRLYDYGYT
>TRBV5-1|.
ASTTGINTGELF
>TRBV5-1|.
ASTPRSTDTQY
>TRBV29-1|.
SVEGVPDSYYEQY
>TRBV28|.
ASSLPGTGANVLT
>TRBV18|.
ASSRDRGLNTEAF
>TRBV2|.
ASSPEGPSTGELF
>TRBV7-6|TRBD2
ASSLGLAGGQNEQF
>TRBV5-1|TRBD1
ASSLKDRENGPQH
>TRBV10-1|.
ASSESSASTDTQY
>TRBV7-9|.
ATQAAGDRSGANVLT
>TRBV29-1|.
SVETGHGYT
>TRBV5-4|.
ASSLLNGYT
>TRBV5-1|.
ASSSEGLEEQY
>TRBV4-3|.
ASSQVTGDDIQY
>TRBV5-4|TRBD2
ASTPSLAGAREQF
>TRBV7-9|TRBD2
ASSLIGLSGRLDTQY
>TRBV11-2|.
ASSLGGLEKLF
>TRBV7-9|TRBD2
ASSPAGTSGNYEQY
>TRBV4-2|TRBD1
ASSHLRGQGRGSNQPQH
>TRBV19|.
ASSIGLHNEQF
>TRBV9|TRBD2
ASSGTGTSGDTGELF
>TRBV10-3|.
AIGEGEYGYT
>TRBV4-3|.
ASSQGLVWEQF
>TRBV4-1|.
ASSQEGPVDEQY
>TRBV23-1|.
ASSQSFRGQETQY